Presented here are 9 T cell receptor beta chains from one specimen sequenced in a study of blood T cell repertoires in COVID-19. Using immunoSEQ multiplex PCR, the repertoire was profiled, and TCRdb retains in-frame clones only, with some absent. Of some 69,000 clones in the sample, 90% were seen once. The sequencing sample was made of peripheral blood. The receptors stem from a man in his forties or fifties with COVID-19, enrolled during active disease.

The rearrangement uses TRBV29-1 and TRBJ2-5, with TRBD1 matching over 12 bases. The V gene end was trimmed by 7 bases and the J gene end by 4 bases; junction bases not matched to a gene: 4. CDR3 size: 13 residues. Germline-derived CDR1 and CDR2 are SQVTM and ANQGSEA. CDR3 bases: TGCAGCGCGGGACAGGGGGCTCGAGAGACCCAGTACTTC. Protein: CSAGQGARETQYF.

As for this clone: Relative to the germline gene, one junction end is altered; a read error may explain this. The chain has TRBV6-5 and TRBJ1-4; D is perhaps TRBD1 (6 bases). The germline gives CDR1 MNHEY, CDR2 SVGAGI. The CDR3 is 12 amino acids. In DNA, the CDR3 is TGTGCCAGCAGTCCACGAGGACAGCGCCTAATTTTT. This encodes CASSPRGQRLIF.

This chain joins TRBV7-2 and TRBJ2-3, with 8 nucleotides matching TRBD1. The germline V gene has CDR1 SGHTA and CDR2 FQGNSA. The CDR3 loop spans 16 amino acids. J gave up 4 bases and V 1 base, and 7 bases lay outside the gene matches. The CDR3 DNA reads as TGTGCCAGCAGCTTAGTAGGCAGGGGGCTCGCAGATACGCAGTATTTT. Its protein product is CASSLVGRGLADTQYF.

V is TRBV10-2 and J is TRBJ2-7; D is unresolved. Trimming pared 4 bases from V and 3 bases from J, leaving 7 bases between. The CDR3 is 12 amino acids. Germline CDR1 reads WSHSY; CDR2 reads SAAADI. The CDR3 here is CASSVNGYEQYF. The CDR3 nucleotides are TGCGCCAGCAGTGTTAACGGCTACGAGCAGTACTTC.

The CDR3 loop reads CASSLPGLSGFDTQYF. CDR3 DNA: TGTGCCAGCAGCTTACCGGGACTATCGGGATTCGATACGCAGTATTTT. The chain recombines TRBV11-1 with TRBJ2-3, with 7 bases aligning to TRBD2. The V and J ends lost 2 bases and 6 bases, in that order; junction bases with no gene match: 11. From germline, CDR1 is SGHAT and CDR2 FQDESV (reference sequence). This CDR3 region has 16 residues.

This sequence joins TRBV6-1 and TRBJ2-1, with TRBD1 matching over 9 bases. The length of the CDR3 is 16 residues. Germline loops: CDR1 MNHNS, CDR2 SASEGT. Trimming at V came to 2 bases and at J to 5 bases, leaving 7 bases not matched to a gene. CDR3 amino acids: CASSERTGAPHNEQFF. The CDR3 DNA is TGTGCCAGCAGTGAACGGACAGGGGCCCCCCACAATGAGCAGTTCTTC.

The chain has TRBV5-1 and TRBJ1-5; TRBD1 is a possible D gene (6 bases). The CDR3 covers 16 residues. Germline CDR1 reads SGHRS; CDR2 reads YFSETQ. With 3 bases removed from V and 2 bases from J, the gap between germline ends came to 15 bases. CDR3 DNA sequence: TGCGCCAGCAGCTGGGGGGGCGGGGACGGCAATCAGCCCCAGCATTTT. It is translated as CASSWGGGDGNQPQHF.

The rearrangement joins TRBV4-3 to TRBJ2-7; 16 bases match TRBD2. Trimming removed 4 bases from V and 4 bases from J; junction bases left unmatched: 7. This CDR3 region has 17 residues. Germline lookup yields CDR1 LGHNA and CDR2 YSLEER. CDR3 sequence (DNA): TGCGCCAGCAGCCCGACGGGACTAGCGGGAGGGCCATACGAGCAGTACTTC. Translating gives CASSPTGLAGGPYEQYF.

In this sample, this clone turned up once. V and J are TRBV3-1 (or the pseudogene TRBV3-2) and TRBJ1-3; unclear D gene. In germline, CDR1 is LGHDT, CDR2 YNNKEL (reference sequence). The CDR3 totals 13 residues. Trimming removed 4 bases at V and 4 bases at J, with 8 bases between. The chain's CDR3 is CASSLGEGNTIYF. CDR3 coding DNA: TGTGCCAGCAGCCTCGGGGAGGGAAACACCATATATTTT.